This TCR beta chain stems from a study of siplizumab effects on memory and regulatory T cells. Broader study findings: A small minority of alloreactive clones were mapped to unstimulated subsets.

Germline CDR1 and CDR2: SNHLY and FYNNEI. After removal of 7 bases from V and 3 bases from J, the junction contained 3 bases not matched to a gene. There are 14 residues in the CDR3. On this clone: No antigen is known for it.

TCRdb's copy holds only in-frame clones and misses some; the assay was immunoSEQ multiplex PCR. The sample shows approximately 75,000 clones, roughly 93% of them seen only once. The material sequenced was CD8+ T cells sorted from blood. The gene calls are TRBV2 and TRBJ2-2, with 9 nucleotides matching TRBD2. This TCR came from a human donor in good health. In nucleotides, the CDR3 is TGTGCCAGCATAGCGGGGGCCTACACCGGGGAGCTGTTTTTT. This codes for CASIAGAYTGELFF.